The 25 T cell receptor beta chains below come from one sample, sequenced in a study of blood T cell repertoires in COVID-19. Clones were read by immunoSEQ multiplex PCR, and TCRdb kept only the in-frame ones, dropping some. The sample shows roughly 250,000 clones, around 83% of them seen only once. The sequenced material came from peripheral blood. Receptors were obtained from a woman aged 40-49 years who had recovered from COVID-19.

This clone showed up just once. J is TRBJ2-1 and V is TRBV3-1 (or the pseudogene TRBV3-2); D gene ambiguous. V dropped 0 bases and J dropped 11 bases, with 14 bases sitting between them. The V gene's germline CDR1 is LGHDT and CDR2 YNNKEL (reference sequence). CDR3 length: 14 residues. CDR3 DNA sequence: TGTGCCAGCAGCCAAGATCTGGCCCCTCTTCAGCAGTTCTTC. Its protein is CASSQDLAPLQQFF.

This clone was detected only once. The CDR3 spells CASSWGGGSEETQYF. CDR3 nucleotide sequence: TGCGCCAGCAGCTGGGGCGGGGGCAGCGAAGAGACCCAGTACTTC. The chain is built from TRBV5-1 and TRBJ2-5, with TRBD2 as a possible D gene (7 bases). The CDR3 consists of 15 residues. Germline lookup yields CDR1 SGHRS and CDR2 YFSETQ. The V and J ends lost 3 bases and 3 bases respectively, with 15 bases between them. The full variable domain, its missing parts supplied by reference TRBV5-1 and TRBJ2-5, is KAGVTQTPRYLIKTRGQQVTLSCSPISGHRSVSWYQQTPGQGLQFLFEYFSETQRNKGNFPGRFSGRQFSNSRSEMNVSTLELGDSALYLCASSWGGGSEETQYFGPGTRLLVL.

The chain recombines TRBV11-3 with TRBJ2-5; tentative D call: TRBD2 (6 bases). The V and J ends lost 5 bases and 5 bases respectively, with 15 bases between them. CDR1 is SGHNT, CDR2 YENEEA, per germline. CDR3 size: 14 residues. CDR3 sequence reads: CASSHRGGEETQYF. Here the CDR3 DNA reads TGTGCCAGCAGCCACCGGGGCGGGGAGGAGACCCAGTACTTC.

The chain recombines TRBV15 with TRBJ1-6, with D uncertain. Germline lookup yields CDR1 LNHNV and CDR2 YYDKDF (reference sequence). With 0 bases removed from V and 0 bases from J, the gap between germline ends came to 6 bases. The CDR3 runs to 16 residues. The CDR3 DNA follows: TGTGCCACCAGCAGAGATCAGGACTCCTATAATTCACCCCTCCACTTT. This translates into CATSRDQDSYNSPLHF. Using reference TRBV15 and TRBJ1-6 for the parts outside the CDR3, the full variable domain is DAMVIQNPRYQVTQFGKPVTLSCSQTLNHNVMYWYQQKSSQAPKLLFHYYDKDFNNEADTPDNFQSRRPNTSFCFLDIRSPGLGDTAMYLCATSRDQDSYNSPLHFGNGTRLTVT.

This chain joins TRBV29-1 and TRBJ2-2, with 13 bases identical to TRBD2. Per the germline V gene, CDR1 is SQVTM and CDR2 is ANQGSEA. The trim removed 3 bases at V and 7 bases at J, leaving 5 bases unmatched. CDR3 length: 15 amino acids. The CDR3 sequence: CSVERLAGGRGELFF. Here the CDR3 DNA reads TGCAGCGTTGAGAGACTAGCGGGGGGTCGCGGGGAGCTGTTTTTT.

The chain combines TRBV2 with TRBJ2-2, with 7 positions matching TRBD1. The length of the CDR3 is 13 residues. The J segment lost 5 bases and the V segment lost 5 bases, leaving 2 bases of the junction unmatched. CDR1 and CDR2 from the germline V gene are SNHLY and FYNNEI. CDR3 nucleotide sequence: TGTGCCAGCAGTCTGACAGGGACCGGGGAGCTGTTTTTT. Translated, it gives CASSLTGTGELFF.

The count of this clone is one. The chain combines TRBV18 with TRBJ1-6, with D possibly TRBD1 on 5 matching bases. V was clipped by 5 bases and J by 5 bases, with 13 bases between them. The germline CDR1 and CDR2 sequences are KGHSH and LQKENI. CDR3 length equals 15 residues. CDR3 in amino acids: CASSKTGGNNSPLHF. CDR3 nucleotides: TGTGCCAGCTCAAAAACCGGGGGAAATAATTCACCCCTCCACTTT.

A note on this clone: This sample includes further DNA sequences coding for the same CDR3. This rearrangement joins TRBV10-3 to TRBJ1-2, with D possibly matching TRBD1 (6 bases). V lost 3 bases and J lost 4, with 15 bases in between. This CDR3 spans 15 amino acids. From germline, CDR1 is ENHRY and CDR2 SYGVKD. CDR3 sequence reads: CAISDTSGAGYGYTF. The CDR3 DNA is TGTGCCATCAGTGATACATCAGGGGCTGGCTATGGCTACACCTTC.

This chain connects TRBV6-5 to TRBJ1-3; perhaps TRBD1 as D (6 bases). The CDR3 spans 14 residues. The germline V gene encodes CDR1 MNHEY and CDR2 SVGAGI. The germline V and J ends were trimmed by 2 bases and 11 bases, with 16 bases remaining between them. CDR3 region: CASSYRGTRGSIYF. As DNA, the CDR3 is TGTGCCAGCAGTTACAGGGGGACCAGAGGTTCCATATATTTT.

The CDR3, as DNA: TGTGCCAGTAGTATAGGGACAGGGGTCACCTACGAGCAGTACTTC. It translates to CASSIGTGVTYEQYF. The chain recombines TRBV19 with TRBJ2-7; 9 bases are shared with TRBD1. Germline CDR1 and CDR2: LNHDA and SQIVND (reference sequence). The CDR3 contains 15 residues. J gave up 2 bases and V 1 base, and 3 bases lay outside the gene matches. The full variable domain, rest sourced from reference TRBV19 and TRBJ2-7, is DGGITQSPKYLFRKEGQNVTLSCEQNLNHDAMYWYRQDPGQGLRLIYYSQIVNDFQKGDIAEGYSVSREKKESFPLTVTSAQKNPTAFYLCASSIGTGVTYEQYFGPGTRLTVT.

This clone was detected only once. V gene TRBV6-5 combines with J gene TRBJ2-7; a possible D gene is TRBD1 (5 bases). Germline lookup yields CDR1 MNHEY and CDR2 SVGAGI. The CDR3 totals 11 residues. Trimming stripped 10 bases from V and 6 bases from J, with 13 bases between. Here the CDR3 reads CAITTQGEQYF. The CDR3 coding sequence is TGTGCCATTACTACGCAGGGCGAGCAGTACTTC.

The chain joins TRBV4-2 to TRBJ1-6; D uncertain. Germline assignment: CDR1 LGHNA and CDR2 YNFKEQ. The germline V and J ends were trimmed by 2 bases and 9 bases, with 5 bases remaining between them. The CDR3 is 12 residues long. In DNA, the CDR3 is TGTGCCAGCAGCCAACGTAGTTCACCCCTCCACTTT. This sequence encodes CASSQRSSPLHF.

The gene calls are TRBV18 and TRBJ1-1, with D hard to call. Germline V gives CDR1 KGHSH, CDR2 LQKENI. Trimming took off 0 bases at V and 11 bases at J, with 10 bases between the two ends. This CDR3 has 12 residues. CDR3 region: CASSPPPPVAFF. CDR3 bases: TGTGCCAGCTCACCACCCCCCCCGGTGGCTTTCTTT.

The chain combines TRBV7-3 with TRBJ2-1, with TRBD2 as a possible D gene (6 bases). The CDR3 spans 15 residues. Germline V CDR1 and CDR2: SGHTA, FQGTGA. Trimming shortened V by 6 bases and J by 3 bases, and 15 bases separated the two germline ends. The DNA of the CDR3 is TGTGCCAGCAGTGCCTCCCCGGGGGACTACAATGAGCAGTTCTTC. It yields the protein CASSASPGDYNEQFF.

The rearrangement links TRBV18 to TRBJ1-6, with TRBD1 matching 9 bases. In germline, CDR1 is KGHSH, CDR2 LQKENI. Germline trimming cut 5 bases from V and 10 bases from J; bases unmatched to any gene: 15. CDR3 length equals 17 residues. CDR3 DNA: TGTGCCAGCTCAGATCTAGTCGGGACAGGGCTTGTCTCACCCCTCCACTTT. As protein: CASSDLVGTGLVSPLHF. The full variable domain, its missing parts supplied by reference TRBV18 and TRBJ1-6, is NAGVMQNPRHLVRRRGQEARLRCSPMKGHSHVYWYRQLPEEGLKFMVYLQKENIIDESGMPKERFSAEFPKEGPSILRIQQVVRGDSAAYFCASSDLVGTGLVSPLHFGNGTRLTVT.

The chain employs TRBV28 and TRBJ1-6; D is possibly TRBD1 (5 bases). Trimming removed 2 bases from V and 10 bases from J, with 12 bases in between. The CDR3 runs 14 residues. The germline gives CDR1 MDHEN, CDR2 SYDVKM. The CDR3 protein is CASSLPGLPSPLHF. Written as DNA, the CDR3 is TGTGCCAGCAGTTTACCGGGACTCCCATCACCCCTCCACTTT.

The chain recombines TRBV6-5 with TRBJ1-2; TRBD1 matches at 7 bases. Germline CDR1 is MNHEY and CDR2 is SVGAGI. V was clipped by 6 bases and J by 6 bases; unmatched bases: 10. This CDR3 is built from 14 residues. The CDR3 nucleotides are TGTGCCAGCAGCCCAACAGGGGCCGGCCATGGCTACACCTTC. It encodes CASSPTGAGHGYTF.

V usage is TRBV2 and J usage is TRBJ2-2, with D possibly TRBD1 on 6 matching bases. This CDR3 comprises 14 residues. Germline V gene data show CDR1 as SNHLY and CDR2 as FYNNEI. V was clipped by 8 bases and J by 0 bases, with 10 bases between them. CDR3 sequence reads: CASQDSANTGELFF. The CDR3 bases are TGTGCCAGCCAGGACAGCGCGAACACCGGGGAGCTGTTTTTT.

With regard to this clone: In the same sample, other DNA sequences code for this CDR3. The rearrangement links TRBV5-1 to TRBJ2-1; TRBD2 matches at 8 bases. This CDR3 is 15 amino acids long. The trim removed 4 bases at V and 4 bases at J, leaving 7 bases unmatched. Per the germline V gene, CDR1 is SGHRS and CDR2 is YFSETQ. The CDR3 DNA reads as TGCGCCAGCAGCCCAAGCGGGGGCCCTTACAATGAGCAGTTCTTC. This translates into CASSPSGGPYNEQFF.

V is TRBV4-1 and J is TRBJ1-1; D uncertain. This CDR3 comprises 13 residues. In germline, CDR1 is MGHRA, CDR2 YSYEKL. Trimming shortened V by 4 bases and J by 0 bases, and 6 bases separated the two germline ends. The CDR3 loop is CASSPTMNTEAFF. The CDR3 coding sequence is TGCGCCAGCAGCCCGACAATGAACACTGAAGCTTTCTTT.

CDR3 bases: TGTGCCAGCAGCACTCCACAGGGAACGCCGGTAAACAATGAGCAGTTCTTC. Protein: CASSTPQGTPVNNEQFF. The V gene is TRBV9, the J gene TRBJ2-1, with D tentatively TRBD1 (6 bases). Trimming took off 4 bases at V and 5 bases at J, with 22 bases between the two ends. The CDR3 covers 17 residues. CDR1 is SGDLS and CDR2 is YYNGEE in the germline V gene.

With regard to this clone: Other DNA sequences within the sample encode an identical CDR3. V and J are TRBV28 and TRBJ1-5; D unresolved. Per the germline V gene, CDR1 is MDHEN and CDR2 is SYDVKM. The CDR3 contains 12 residues. Trimming pared 3 bases from V and 5 bases from J, leaving 5 bases between. The chain's CDR3 is CASSLEDQPQHF. CDR3 nucleotides: TGTGCCAGCAGTTTGGAGGATCAGCCCCAGCATTTT.

CDR3 DNA sequence: TGTGCCAGCAGCTTGTGGAGAGCCACCTCTGGAAACACCATATATTTT. Translation: CASSLWRATSGNTIYF. The J gene is TRBJ1-3, the V gene TRBV7-9, with D hard to call. Germline V gene lookup returns CDR1 SEHNR and CDR2 FQNEAQ (reference sequence). The CDR3 covers 16 residues. The V gene lost 3 bases and the J gene lost 0 bases, with 12 bases spanning the gap.

This chain connects TRBV13 to TRBJ2-3; D perhaps matches TRBD1 (5 bases). Germline CDR1 is PRHDT and CDR2 is FYEKMQ (reference sequence). V shed 5 bases and J shed 4 bases, with 10 bases lying between them. The CDR3 loop spans 13 amino acids. The CDR3 spells CASSPQGADTQYF. The DNA of the CDR3 is TGTGCCAGCAGCCCCCAGGGCGCAGATACGCAGTATTTT.

The chain is built from TRBV7-2 and TRBJ1-1; D is unresolved. Germline CDR1 and CDR2: SGHTA and FQGNSA. The V end was cut by 1 base, the J end by 4 bases, with 13 bases between. The CDR3 runs 15 residues. The CDR3 loop is CASSLEVAGGTEAFF. The CDR3 nucleotides read TGTGCCAGCAGCTTAGAAGTGGCGGGCGGCACTGAAGCTTTCTTT.